A single sample is the source of the 32 T cell receptor beta chains below, sequenced in a study of blood T cells in healthy people across ages. Combining a sample-barcoded 5' primer with a J-beta primer mix, a second PCR ran for roughly 6 to 12 cycles. Each CDR3 protein gets one entry after TCRdb re-called the 5' RACE reads with MiXCR. Seen here are roughly 1,500,000 distinct CDR3 sequences, 40% to 50% observed once, and the top ten hold less than 8%. The sequencing input was blood. These receptors all come from a woman under 30 in good health.

CDR3 coding DNA: TGTGCCAGCAGTTTAAGACGGGCTGCAGATACGCAGTATTTT. This gives the protein CASSLRRAADTQYF. The rearrangement joins TRBV12-3 or TRBV12-4 to TRBJ2-3; D is ambiguous. The CDR3 length is 14 residues. V was shortened by 2 bases and J by 4 bases, with 10 bases between the two germline ends.

This clonotype was counted at least ten times. CDR3 in DNA: TGTGCCAGCAGTGAGACAGGGCTCACCGGGGAGCTGTTTTTT. Protein: CASSETGLTGELFF. The chain recombines TRBV2 with TRBJ2-2, with 7 bases aligning to TRBD1. The germline V gene has CDR1 SNHLY and CDR2 FYNNEI. V was clipped by 3 bases and J by 4 bases; unmatched bases: 2. The length of the CDR3 is 14 residues.

The V and J genes are TRBV9 and TRBJ2-1, with D possibly TRBD2 on 6 matching bases. CDR1 SGDLS and CDR2 YYNGEE come from the germline V gene. Trimming pared 0 bases from V and 6 bases from J, leaving 16 bases between. CDR3 size: 16 residues. The CDR3 region is CASSVVGGVSGNEQFF. The CDR3 nucleotides are TGTGCCAGCAGCGTAGTTGGAGGGGTCTCGGGCAATGAGCAGTTCTTC.

This clonotype showed up just once. Possible read error: a much larger clone is one base away. The V and J genes are TRBV5-1 and TRBJ2-1; 7 bases are shared with TRBD2. The CDR3 has 16 amino acids. The J segment lost 7 bases and the V segment lost 4 bases, leaving 14 bases of the junction unmatched. Germline CDR1 reads SGHRS; CDR2 reads YFSETQ. CDR3 DNA: TGCGCCAGCAGCCCCCGGGGACTAAGGATCACAAATGAGCAGTTCTTC. Protein sequence: CASSPRGLRITNEQFF. Looking up the rest from reference TRBV5-1 and TRBJ2-1 gives the full variable domain: KAGVTQTPRYLIKTRGQQVTLSCSPISGHRSVSWYQQTPGQGLQFLFEYFSETQRNKGNFPGRFSGRQFSNSRSEMNVSTLELGDSALYLCASSPRGLRITNEQFFGPGTRLTVL.

This clonotype was seen once. The J gene is TRBJ1-5, the V gene TRBV4-1; D is undetermined. Germline-derived CDR1 and CDR2 are MGHRA and YSYEKL. The germline V and J ends were trimmed by 1 base and 9 bases, with 7 bases remaining between them. This CDR3 spans 12 amino acids. The CDR3 DNA reads as TGCGCCAGCAGCCAAGGATTCGGGCCCCAGCATTTT. Translating it yields CASSQGFGPQHF.

The chain joins TRBV4-1 to TRBJ2-1; D possibly corresponds to TRBD1 (5 bases). Germline CDR1 MGHRA, CDR2 YSYEKL. The V end was cut by 2 bases, the J end by 10 bases, with 18 bases between. This CDR3 contains 15 residues. DNA for the CDR3: TGCGCCAGCAGCCAAAGATCCCCGGACAATTTAGAGCAGTTCTTC. Amino acids: CASSQRSPDNLEQFF.

The sample holds a few counts of this clonotype. The chain has TRBV6-5 and TRBJ1-2; D not certain. Per the germline V gene, CDR1 is MNHEY and CDR2 is SVGAGI. The V end lost 5 bases, the J end lost 6 bases, and 13 bases lay between the germline ends. This CDR3 is 13 amino acids long. The CDR3: CASSPRQANGYTF. CDR3 DNA sequence: TGTGCCAGCAGTCCCCGCCAGGCCAATGGCTACACCTTC.

This clonotype was detected a few times. The genes are TRBV2 and TRBJ2-1; TRBD2 matches 10 bases. There are 15 residues in the CDR3. V lost 3 bases, J lost 4 bases, and 3 bases stayed unmatched. Germline CDR1 reads SNHLY; CDR2 reads FYNNEI. CDR3 sequence reads: CASSDGTSEYNEQFF. In DNA form, the CDR3 reads TGTGCCAGCAGTGACGGGACTAGCGAGTACAATGAGCAGTTCTTC. Drawing the rest from reference TRBV2 and TRBJ2-1, the complete variable domain is EPEVTQTPSHQVTQMGQEVILRCVPISNHLYFYWYRQILGQKVEFLVSFYNNEISEKSEIFDDQFSVERPDGSNFTLKIRSTKLEDSAMYFCASSDGTSEYNEQFFGPGTRLTVL.

The chain is built from TRBV6-6 and TRBJ1-2, with D possibly being TRBD1 (5 bases). With 8 bases removed from V and 8 bases from J, the gap between germline ends came to 21 bases. The CDR3 length is 14 residues. Germline V gene sequence: CDR1 MNHNY, CDR2 SVGAGI (reference sequence). The chain's CDR3 is CASQPGSGSGGYTF. Here the CDR3 DNA reads TGTGCCAGCCAGCCAGGATCAGGGTCTGGAGGCTACACCTTC.

V usage is TRBV2 and J usage is TRBJ2-1, with 9 bases identical to TRBD1. V trimming: 5 bases; J trimming: 10 bases; junction bases outside the gene matches: 9. CDR1 SNHLY and CDR2 FYNNEI come from the germline V gene. This CDR3 region has 14 residues. The CDR3 DNA follows: TGTGCCAGCAGTCCCGGGACAGGGCGTGACGAGCAGTTCTTC. Encoded protein: CASSPGTGRDEQFF.

The V and J genes are TRBV27 and TRBJ2-5; 14 bases are a match to TRBD2. V was clipped by 5 bases and J by 13 bases; unmatched bases: 12. Germline loops: CDR1 MNHEY, CDR2 SMNVEV (reference sequence). The CDR3 length is 15 residues. The CDR3 DNA follows: TGTGCCAGCAGTCCCGGACTAGCGGGAGGAGTATTGTTGTACTTC. The encoded protein is CASSPGLAGGVLLYF.

The chain has TRBV11-2 and TRBJ2-5, with D tentatively TRBD1 (5 bases). Germline V CDR1 and CDR2: SGHAT, FQNNGV. The CDR3 sequence is 17 residues long. Trimming took off 0 bases at V and 8 bases at J, with 22 bases between the two ends. This CDR3 is CASSLEAPGAPRETQYF. Here the CDR3 DNA reads TGTGCCAGCAGCTTAGAGGCTCCTGGGGCTCCAAGAGAAACCCAGTACTTC.

This chain joins TRBV3-1 and TRBJ1-2; 9 bases fit TRBD1. After removal of 0 bases from V and 5 bases from J, the junction contained 7 bases not matched to a gene. Germline-derived CDR1 and CDR2 are LGHDT and YNNKEL (reference sequence). The CDR3 has 16 amino acids. CDR3 residues: CASSQEGQGPGYGYTF. CDR3 in DNA: TGTGCCAGCAGCCAAGAGGGACAGGGACCCGGTTATGGCTACACCTTC.

The rearrangement joins TRBV20-1 to TRBJ2-7; no definite D call. The CDR3 loop spans 12 amino acids. Trimming pared 6 bases from V and 1 base from J, leaving 10 bases between. Germline assignment: CDR1 DFQATT and CDR2 SNEGSKA (reference sequence). CDR3 loop: CSAVPYSYEQYF. CDR3 coding DNA: TGCAGTGCCGTACCTTATTCCTACGAGCAGTACTTC.

This clonotype has more than one count but fewer than ten. The rearrangement links TRBV29-1 to TRBJ2-7; perhaps TRBD2 as D (5 bases). The CDR3 length is 15 residues. Per germline, CDR1 SQVTM and CDR2 ANQGSEA. Trimming removed 5 bases from V and 3 bases from J, with 20 bases in between. Written as DNA, the CDR3 is TGCAGCGTTTCGGCGTGGCGGGTTCGTCTCTACGAGCAGTACTTC. Translation: CSVSAWRVRLYEQYF.

The chain is built from TRBV9 and TRBJ2-1; tentatively, D is TRBD1 or TRBD2 (5 bases each). The CDR3 extends over 17 amino acids. Trimming removed 0 bases at V and 5 bases at J, with 18 bases between. CDR1 is SGDLS, CDR2 YYNGEE, per germline. The DNA of the CDR3 is TGTGCCAGCAGCGTAGAGTCCCCCGGGGCTAGCCACAATGAGCAGTTCTTC. Translation: CASSVESPGASHNEQFF.

This clonotype was seen only once. The chain combines TRBV7-2 with TRBJ2-1; 8 bases map to TRBD2. This CDR3 spans 14 amino acids. V lost 2 bases, J lost 10 bases, and 7 bases stayed unmatched. Germline V gene lookup returns CDR1 SGHTA and CDR2 FQGNSA. CDR3 in amino acids: CASSLPSGSQEQFF. The CDR3 nucleotides read TGTGCCAGCAGCTTACCAAGCGGGAGTCAGGAGCAGTTCTTC.

This chain joins TRBV27 and TRBJ1-1; no firm D call. The CDR3 sequence is 15 residues long. V was clipped by 3 bases and J by 1 base, with 12 bases between them. Germline CDR1 MNHEY, CDR2 SMNVEV (reference sequence). The DNA for the CDR3 is TGTGCCAGCAGTTTGAAGGCAGGATCGAACACTGAAGCTTTCTTT. It codes for CASSLKAGSNTEAFF.

In the case of this clonotype: At one boundary the junction diverges from the germline segment, which might be a read error. The chain uses TRBV18 and TRBJ1-2, with TRBD1 matching over 9 bases. Per the germline V gene, CDR1 is KGHSH and CDR2 is LQKENI. The CDR3 is made up of 15 amino acids. The CDR3: CARSPPDRGSYGYTF. In DNA form, the CDR3 reads TGTGCCAGATCACCTCCGGACAGGGGAAGCTATGGCTACACCTTC.

This clonotype occurred a few times. The chain combines TRBV11-3 with TRBJ2-3; weak D call: TRBD1 (5 bases). In germline, CDR1 is SGHNT, CDR2 YENEEA. The CDR3 consists of 11 residues. The V end was cut by 3 bases, the J end by 10 bases, with 8 bases between. CDR3: CASSFKGAQYF. The CDR3 nucleotides read TGTGCCAGCAGCTTTAAAGGGGCGCAGTATTTT. Drawing the rest from reference TRBV11-3 and TRBJ2-3, the complete variable domain is EAGVVQSPRYKIIEKKQPVAFWCNPISGHNTLYWYLQNLGQGPELLIRYENEEAVDDSQLPKDRFSAERLKGVDSTLKIQPAELGDSAVYLCASSFKGAQYFGPGTRLTVL.

This clonotype was counted only a few times. The rearrangement uses TRBV6-4 and TRBJ2-7; tentatively, D is TRBD2 (5 bases). This CDR3 spans 14 amino acids. Germline values: CDR1 MRHNA, CDR2 SNTAGT. V was trimmed by 7 bases and J by 2 bases, leaving 15 bases between them. The chain's CDR3 is CASTNPRLPYEQYF. The CDR3 DNA reads TGTGCCAGCACCAACCCTAGACTACCCTACGAGCAGTACTTC.

This clonotype turned up a few times. V and J are TRBV2 and TRBJ2-3, with D uncertain. The CDR3 has 14 residues. The V and J ends lost 1 base and 7 bases respectively, with 12 bases between them. Germline V gene lookup returns CDR1 SNHLY and CDR2 FYNNEI. CDR3 amino acids: CASSEGTQTYTQYF. For the CDR3, the DNA is TGTGCCAGCAGTGAAGGGACCCAAACATATACGCAGTATTTT.

This clonotype was seen more than once but under ten times. V usage is TRBV6-2 or TRBV6-3 and J usage is TRBJ2-1, with a weak D call TRBD2 (6 bases). CDR3 length equals 13 residues. In germline, CDR1 is MNHEY, CDR2 SVGEGT. Trimming removed 6 bases from V and 7 bases from J, with 13 bases in between. CDR3 sequence (DNA): TGTGCCAGCAGCAGGGACTGGAAGAATGAGCAGTTCTTC. Its protein is CASSRDWKNEQFF.

This clonotype came up a few times. The rearrangement joins TRBV6-2 or TRBV6-3 to TRBJ2-7; D is possibly TRBD2 (6 bases). In germline, CDR1 is MNHEY, CDR2 SVGEGT. The V and J ends lost 8 bases and 4 bases respectively, with 15 bases between them. The CDR3 is 13 amino acids. CDR3 DNA: TGTGCCAGCCAAGTCCCGGGGGAATACGAGCAGTACTTC. Protein: CASQVPGEYEQYF.

This chain links TRBV6-6 with TRBJ2-7; possibly TRBD2 for D (5 bases). Trimming took 4 bases from V and 7 from J, leaving 20 bases between them. The CDR3 is 15 amino acids. Per germline, CDR1 MNHNY and CDR2 SVGAGI (reference sequence). CDR3 residues: CASSSTGIPQGEQYF. Written as DNA, the CDR3 is TGTGCCAGCAGTTCTACCGGGATCCCTCAAGGGGAGCAGTACTTC.

This chain uses TRBV27 with TRBJ1-6, with D perhaps TRBD1 (6 bases). Germline CDR1 and CDR2: MNHEY and SMNVEV (reference sequence). The CDR3 spans 14 residues. V shed 7 bases and J shed 9 bases, with 16 bases lying between them. Written as DNA, the CDR3 is TGTGCCAGCAAGAGGGGCCAGGGGTTTTCACCCCTCCACTTT. Translated, it gives CASKRGQGFSPLHF.

This clonotype was found a few times. The V gene is TRBV6-6, the J gene TRBJ2-1; either TRBD1 or TRBD2 may supply D (5 bases each). CDR1 MNHNY and CDR2 SVGAGI come from the germline V gene (reference sequence). Trimming cost V 6 bases and J 0 bases, with 15 bases left between them. CDR3 length: 16 residues. CDR3 amino acids: CASRSGTGSSYNEQFF. Written as DNA, the CDR3 is TGTGCCAGCAGGTCCGGGACCGGTAGCTCCTACAATGAGCAGTTCTTC.

This clonotype was observed a handful of times. The chain has TRBV20-1 and TRBJ1-1; no reliable D call. The CDR3 is made up of 13 amino acids. The V gene's germline CDR1 is DFQATT and CDR2 SNEGSKA (reference sequence). Trimming took off 3 bases at V and 1 base at J, with 9 bases between the two ends. For the CDR3, the DNA is TGCAGTGCTAGTTGGACCGGGAACACTGAAGCTTTCTTT. Translation: CSASWTGNTEAFF.

V gene TRBV12-3 or TRBV12-4 combines with J gene TRBJ1-2, with D hard to call. With 5 bases removed from V and 7 bases from J, the gap between germline ends came to 8 bases. This CDR3 is 11 amino acids long. The CDR3 DNA follows: TGTGCCAGCAGTCCGAACGTTGGCTACACCTTC. It is translated as CASSPNVGYTF.

This clonotype was seen a few times. The chain recombines TRBV12-3 or TRBV12-4 with TRBJ1-1; 7 bases map to TRBD1. The CDR3 is 16 residues long. Trimming at V came to 5 bases and at J to 0 bases, leaving 9 bases not matched to a gene. The CDR3, as DNA: TGTGCCAGCAGTCCGACACAGGGGAACATGAACACTGAAGCTTTCTTT. Translation gives CASSPTQGNMNTEAFF.

The table lists this clonotype with many counts. This chain connects TRBV4-1 to TRBJ1-2, with D perhaps matching TRBD1 (5 bases). Germline CDR1 MGHRA, CDR2 YSYEKL. This CDR3 spans 13 amino acids. V lost 3 bases, J lost 8 bases, and 13 bases lay in between. The CDR3 DNA reads as TGCGCCAGCAGCCATACACAGGAGGGAGGCTACACCTTC. Its translation: CASSHTQEGGYTF.

The gene calls are TRBV25-1 and TRBJ2-3; TRBD1 agrees at 9 bases. This CDR3 is 17 amino acids long. Trimming at V came to 1 base and at J to 8 bases, leaving 13 bases not matched to a gene. Germline V lookup: CDR1 MGHDK, CDR2 SYGVNS. The CDR3 loop reads CASSESLTGTGKGTQYF. CDR3 in DNA: TGTGCCAGCAGTGAATCTTTAACAGGGACAGGGAAAGGTACGCAGTATTTT. Combining the CDR3 with reference TRBV25-1 and TRBJ2-3 gives the whole variable domain EADIYQTPRYLVIGTGKKITLECSQTMGHDKMYWYQQDPGMELHLIHYSYGVNSTEKGDLSSESTVSRIRTEHFPLTLESARPSHTSQYLCASSESLTGTGKGTQYFGPGTRLTVL.